Listed below are T cell receptor beta chains from one sample, sequenced in a study of PD-1 blockade in mismatch repair-deficient tumors. TCRdb's copy holds only in-frame clones and misses some; the assay was immunoSEQ multiplex PCR. The top ten clones hold 3% to 3.5% of a sample with tens of thousands of clones, over 65% of them seen once. The source material was peripheral blood, sampled 4 weeks after starting pembrolizumab. Receptors originate from an adult with mismatch repair-deficient cancer. Both conserved end residues are part of each CDR3. The D gene is left open where the match is weak.

v_call d_call cdr3_aa
TRBV6-4 - CASSDSRVGYGYTF
TRBV29-1 - CSILADPAGAFF
TRBV27 TRBD2 CASHRSLAGGSNEQFF
TRBV19 - CASSISGPYYEQYF
TRBV28 - CASNSNQPQHF
TRBV2 - CASSGSGYEQYF
TRBV5-4 - CASSLESGRGETQYF
TRBV5-6 TRBD1 CASSLGQDSHYYGYTF
TRBV6-1 - CASVRGSEETQYF
TRBV6-1 - CASSVAVGGFGGYTF
TRBV6-5 - CASSYGLSTYYNEQFF
TRBV27 - CASSLSADNQPQHF
TRBV27 - CASSRNQGGTEAFF
TRBV19 - CASSIPGGYNEQFF
TRBV5-5 - CASSLAGSINYGYTF
TRBV7-9 - CASSVGRTNTDTQYF
TRBV20-1 - CSASVLEELFF
TRBV25-1 - CASSFKGGNPDTQYF
TRBV9 TRBD2 CASSRAGGPTYEQYF
TRBV21-1 - CASSKIGNSNQPQHF
TRBV7-9 TRBD2 CASSSATSGDSYEQYF
TRBV4-2 - CASSLGTGNTEAFF
TRBV7-2 - CASSFSSGVQETQYF
TRBV19 - CASSIGQSSGNTIYF
TRBV30 - CAWGTGNSNQPQHF
TRBV6-1 - CASSDREYSNQPQHF
TRBV5-1 - CASSFGGGMNTEAFF
TRBV18 - CASSIDGNTGELFF
TRBV19 TRBD1 CASTTPTGNQPQHF
TRBV19 - CASSPRDLNTDTQYF
TRBV30 - CAWSVDNYGYTF
TRBV19 TRBD2 CASSSGLADPAEQFF
TRBV30 - CAWRGSTRGEGGYTF
TRBV11-3 - CASSEGGWGVESSYEQYF
TRBV10-3 TRBD2 CASTEGLAVTDTQYF
TRBV4-1 TRBD1 CASSQVGTGVRGYTF
TRBV10-3 TRBD2 CAVQPGLAGEQYF
TRBV29-1 - CSVVYTEAFF
TRBV13 - CASSLSGGTDTQYF
TRBV6-5 - CASSTRDRQETQYF
TRBV7-9 TRBD2 CASSLRVTSGTYEQYF
TRBV5-4 TRBD2 CASSPGVAGGPWELFF
TRBV13 - CASSLGRQGLKYEQYF
TRBV4-1 TRBD2 CASSQVRLAEGEQFF
TRBV5-1 TRBD2 CASSYTGLANEQFF
TRBV9 TRBD2 CASSGPGGEQFF
TRBV30 - CAWSVGWGNTIYF
TRBV5-1 TRBD1 CASSLTGVNTEAFF
TRBV27 TRBD2 CASSSLAGGPGEQFF
TRBV4-1 - CASSRPGPEAFF